This record covers a single T cell receptor beta chain. The antigen is undetermined. One entry per CDR3 protein results from TCRdb running MiXCR on the 5' RACE reads. The sample lists approximately 630,000 distinct CDR3 sequences, about 7.1% occurring once. The record originates from a study of identical twins. Study results and limitations: Cord blood beta clonotypes present at high abundance carried fewer insertions; no such pattern appeared in memory repertoires. Zero-insertion results could be subject to partial confounding by invariant MAIT and iNKT cells. Models underpredicted monozygotic twin sharing of out-of-frame TCR alpha.

Trimming pared 7 bases from V and 6 bases from J, leaving 15 bases between. From germline, CDR1 is MNHEY and CDR2 SMNVEV (reference sequence). The length of the CDR3 is 14 residues. The same sample was also studied in work on yellow fever vaccine responses in identical twins.

The sequencing input was PBMCs. The clonotype was recovered from a woman under 30 in good health. J is TRBJ2-2 and V is TRBV27; no firm D call. The CDR3 is CASKISVVSGELFF. The CDR3 nucleotides are TGTGCCAGCAAGATATCCGTCGTTTCCGGGGAGCTGTTTTTT.